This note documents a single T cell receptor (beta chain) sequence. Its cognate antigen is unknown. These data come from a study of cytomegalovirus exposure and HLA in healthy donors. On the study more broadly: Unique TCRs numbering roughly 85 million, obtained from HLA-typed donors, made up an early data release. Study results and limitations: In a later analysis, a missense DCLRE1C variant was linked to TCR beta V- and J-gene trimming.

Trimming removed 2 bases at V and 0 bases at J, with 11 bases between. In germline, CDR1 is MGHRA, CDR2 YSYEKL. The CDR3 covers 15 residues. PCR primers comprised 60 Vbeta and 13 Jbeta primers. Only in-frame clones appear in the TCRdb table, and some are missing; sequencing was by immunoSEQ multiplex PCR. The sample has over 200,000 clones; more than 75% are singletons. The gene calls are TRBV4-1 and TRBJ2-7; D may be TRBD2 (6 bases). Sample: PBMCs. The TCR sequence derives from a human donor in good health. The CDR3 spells CASSQLAGTSYEQYF. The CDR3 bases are TGCGCCAGCAGCCAATTGGCGGGGACCTCCTACGAGCAGTACTTC.